A selection of T cell receptor beta chains follows, all from one sample in a study of naive and memory T cell subsets. TCRdb reanalysed the UMI-ligation and nested PCR reads using MiXCR and keeps one entry per CDR3 protein. The table includes more than 2,500 distinct CDR3 sequences, about 5.2% detected once. The material sequenced was CD4+ TEMRA cells from blood. All receptors come from a human donor in good health. The CDR3 runs from the conserved cysteine through the conserved F or W. D genes are given only for firm matches. Size tells how often a clone was seen (once, few, many) or the class of an expanded clone, and some rows leave it out.

D gene,V gene,clone size,J gene,CDR3 protein,CDR3 DNA
.,TRBV27,many,TRBJ2-3,CASKFGRIARATDTQYF,TGTGCCAGCAAATTCGGACGGATCGCGAGGGCCACAGATACGCAGTATTTT
.,TRBV6-1,many,TRBJ2-3,CASSPTDTQYF,TGTGCCAGCAGCCCCACGGATACGCAGTATTTT
TRBD1,TRBV6-2/TRBV6-3,many,TRBJ1-2,CASSYGDRVYTF,TGTGCCAGCAGTTACGGGGACAGGGTCTACACCTTC
.,TRBV20-1,medium-sized,TRBJ2-3,CSARSLQPSTDTQYF,TGCAGTGCTAGAAGTCTACAGCCATCCACAGATACGCAGTATTTT
.,TRBV18,.,TRBJ1-1,CASSPPISTEAFF,TGTGCCAGCTCACCACCTATTTCCACTGAAGCTTTCTTT
TRBD2,TRBV7-2,medium-sized,TRBJ2-3,CASSLAASGTITDTQYF,TGTGCCAGCAGCTTAGCGGCTAGCGGGACGATCACAGATACGCAGTATTTT
.,TRBV27,many,TRBJ2-7,CASSSSYEQYF,TGTGCCAGCAGCTCCTCCTACGAGCAGTACTTC
TRBD2,TRBV18,many,TRBJ2-5,CASSPPALAGGSKTQYF,TGTGCCAGCTCACCACCTGCCCTAGCGGGAGGATCGAAGACCCAGTACTTC
.,TRBV20-1,many,TRBJ2-3,CSARKQGTDTQYF,TGCAGTGCTAGAAAACAGGGCACAGATACGCAGTATTTT
.,TRBV3-1,medium-sized,TRBJ2-2,CASSQGTQVTGELFF,TGTGCCAGCAGCCAAGGAACTCAAGTCACCGGGGAGCTGTTTTTT
TRBD1,TRBV2,many,TRBJ2-7,CASSRQGPYEQYF,TGTGCCAGCAGCCGACAGGGACCATACGAGCAGTACTTC
.,TRBV11-2,many,TRBJ1-2,CASSLDVVPSNGYTF,TGTGCCAGCAGCTTAGACGTCGTGCCCTCCAATGGCTACACCTTC
TRBD1,TRBV19,few,TRBJ2-1,CASSMTQGQNNEQFF,TGTGCCAGTAGTATGACCCAGGGACAGAACAATGAGCAGTTCTTC
TRBD1,TRBV27,many,TRBJ1-5,CASSLTGQGRNQPQHF,TGTGCCAGCAGTTTAACGGGACAGGGGCGCAATCAGCCCCAGCATTTT
TRBD2,TRBV12-3/TRBV12-4,few,TRBJ2-1,CASSPTALLLAGVGNEQFF,TGTGCCAGCAGCCCGACTGCCTTGCTCCTAGCGGGAGTGGGCAATGAGCAGTTCTTC
.,TRBV15,many,TRBJ2-7,CATSRLQGGEQYF,TGTGCCACCAGCAGATTGCAGGGCGGCGAGCAGTACTTC
TRBD2,TRBV9,many,TRBJ2-1,CASSVGREVSNEQFF,TGTGCCAGCAGCGTAGGACGGGAGGTGAGCAATGAGCAGTTCTTC
TRBD1,TRBV29-1,medium-sized,TRBJ1-2,CSVERRGQGYGYTF,TGCAGCGTTGAGAGGAGGGGGCAGGGGTATGGCTACACCTTC
TRBD1,TRBV19,many,TRBJ1-1,CASRPPLGQGARTNTEAFF,TGTGCCAGTAGACCTCCTTTGGGACAGGGGGCAAGAACGAACACTGAAGCTTTCTTT
TRBD1,TRBV7-2,many,TRBJ2-1,CASSSSGTGKGEQFF,TGTGCCAGCAGCTCATCTGGGACAGGTAAGGGAGAGCAGTTCTTC
TRBD1,TRBV5-1,.,TRBJ2-4,CASSTGTGGQNIQYF,TGCGCCAGCAGCACCGGGACAGGGGGTCAAAACATTCAGTACTTC
.,TRBV10-3,medium-sized,TRBJ2-7,CAISPRTDSYEQYF,TGTGCCATCAGCCCAAGGACAGACTCCTACGAGCAGTACTTC
.,TRBV12-3/TRBV12-4,many,TRBJ2-1,CASSLGPQANEQFF,TGTGCCAGCAGTTTGGGCCCCCAGGCGAATGAGCAGTTCTTC
.,TRBV20-1,large,TRBJ1-2,CSASRGNYGYTF,TGCAGTGCTAGCAGGGGAAACTATGGCTACACCTTC
TRBD1,TRBV11-2,many,TRBJ2-1,CASRGGQGLGEQFF,TGTGCCAGCAGGGGGGGACAGGGTTTAGGTGAGCAGTTCTTC
.,TRBV29-1,medium-sized,TRBJ2-2,CSARDRGAAGELFF,TGCAGCGCCCGGGACCGGGGGGCGGCCGGGGAGCTGTTTTTT
.,TRBV5-4,.,TRBJ1-1,CDRRLGGNTEAFF,TGTGACAGAAGATTGGGCGGGAACACTGAAGCTTTCTTT
TRBD2,TRBV6-7,medium-sized,TRBJ2-7,CASSYPPGGSYEQYF,TGTGCCAGCAGTTACCCCCCTGGCGGGAGCTACGAGCAGTACTTC
.,TRBV20-1,many,TRBJ1-1,CSASLKTGNTEAFF,TGCAGTGCTTCCCTCAAAACCGGGAACACTGAAGCTTTCTTT
TRBD1,TRBV7-3,few,TRBJ2-1,CASSPGQAYNEQFF,TGTGCCAGCAGCCCGGGACAGGCCTACAATGAGCAGTTCTTC
TRBD1,TRBV30,medium-sized,TRBJ1-3,CAWWNRGGGNTIYF,TGTGCCTGGTGGAACAGGGGAGGTGGAAACACCATATATTTT
.,TRBV5-1,many,TRBJ1-2,CASSLDGSSYGYTF,TGCGCCAGCAGCTTGGACGGTTCATCCTATGGCTACACCTTC
.,TRBV28,many,TRBJ1-4,CASSLAENWFEKLFF,TGTGCCAGCAGTTTAGCGGAGAACTGGTTTGAAAAACTGTTTTTT
TRBD2,TRBV5-1,.,TRBJ2-1,CASSLAGGMNEQFF,TGCGCCAGCAGCTTAGCGGGAGGTATGAATGAGCAGTTCTTC
.,TRBV5-1,many,TRBJ2-3,CASSLELRAQYF,TGCGCCAGCAGCTTGGAACTAAGGGCGCAGTATTTT
.,TRBV18,large,TRBJ1-2,CASSLNFGGDAYGYTF,TGTGCCAGCTCACTTAATTTTGGGGGCGATGCCTATGGCTACACCTTC
.,TRBV30,many,TRBJ2-5,CAWSPGAEETQYF,TGTGCCTGGAGCCCAGGAGCGGAAGAGACCCAGTACTTC
TRBD1,TRBV19,medium-sized,TRBJ2-1,CASSIDGRGHFF,TGTGCCAGTAGTATAGACGGCAGGGGGCATTTCTTC
TRBD2,TRBV28,medium-sized,TRBJ2-5,CASYPGGVGETQYF,TGTGCCTCCTACCCGGGAGGGGTGGGGGAGACCCAGTACTTC
.,TRBV27,many,TRBJ2-7,CASSPLNSGTYEQYF,TGTGCCAGCAGTCCACTAAATAGCGGAACCTACGAGCAGTACTTC
.,TRBV2,large,TRBJ2-1,CASSDQRGVRHNEQFF,TGTGCCAGCAGTGATCAGAGGGGAGTTCGCCACAATGAGCAGTTCTTC